This is a list of T cell receptor beta chains from one sample in a study of cytomegalovirus exposure and HLA in healthy donors. The assay was immunoSEQ multiplex PCR, and TCRdb's table has in-frame clones only and misses some. In the table there are hundreds of thousands of clones, 78% of which are singletons. Sample: PBMCs. Receptors were obtained from a male donor in good health and CMV-seronegative. The CDR3 runs from the conserved cysteine through the conserved F or W. A D gene is named only where the DNA matches it firmly. Size tells how often a clone was seen (once, few, many) or the class of an expanded clone, and some rows leave it out.

clone_size d_call j_call v_call cdr3_aa cdr3_nt
few TRBD1 TRBJ2-7 TRBV27 CASSAQGVSYEQYF TGTGCCAGCAGTGCCCAGGGGGTCTCCTACGAGCAGTACTTC
once - TRBJ2-7 TRBV27 CASSFGGSYEQYF TGTGCCAGCAGTTTTGGGGGGTCCTACGAGCAGTACTTC
few - TRBJ1-1 TRBV6-5 CASVGRGNGEAFF TGTGCCAGCGTAGGCAGGGGCAATGGTGAAGCTTTCTTT
few TRBD2 TRBJ2-2 TRBV9 CASSVEASGSSGGELFF TGTGCCAGCAGCGTAGAGGCTAGCGGGAGTTCGGGCGGGGAGCTGTTTTTT
- - TRBJ2-3 TRBV10-3 CAISDRTGPDTQYF TGTGCCATCAGTGATCGTACAGGGCCAGATACGCAGTATTTT
- - TRBJ2-3 TRBV5-1 CASSLPELTDTQYF TGCGCCAGCAGCTTGCCTGAACTCACAGATACGCAGTATTTT
- - TRBJ2-7 TRBV30 CACQRQGYEQYF TGTGCCTGCCAACGGCAGGGCTACGAGCAGTACTTC
few TRBD1 TRBJ2-7 TRBV6-1 CASSERGQGYEQYF TGTGCCAGCAGTGAAAGGGGACAGGGCTACGAGCAGTACTTC
once - TRBJ1-2 TRBV30 CAWNDGEGYGYTF TGTGCCTGGAATGACGGGGAGGGCTATGGCTACACCTTC
- TRBD1 TRBJ2-1 TRBV9 CASSVATGGLSNEQFF TGTGCCAGCAGCGTAGCTACAGGGGGTCTTTCGAATGAGCAGTTCTTC
- - TRBJ2-3 TRBV14 CASSPLQRNSTDTQYF TGTGCCAGCAGCCCCCTTCAGCGGAACTCCACAGATACGCAGTATTTT
- - TRBJ2-1 TRBV4-2 CASSQGDSLGNEQFF TGTGCCAGCAGCCAAGGGGACTCCCTCGGCAATGAGCAGTTCTTC
- TRBD1 TRBJ2-7 TRBV6-5 CASSSRDRTYEQYF TGTGCCAGCAGTTCCCGGGACAGGACCTACGAGCAGTACTTC
- TRBD1 TRBJ2-7 TRBV4-2 CASSQERGTGRSSYEQYF TGTGCCAGCAGCCAAGAACGGGGGACAGGAAGAAGCTCCTACGAGCAGTACTTC
- - TRBJ2-1 TRBV18 CASSPQPKRSPNEQFF TGTGCCAGCTCACCACAACCGAAGCGATCCCCTAATGAGCAGTTCTTC
- TRBD1 TRBJ2-3 TRBV2 CAATRQGEDTQYF TGTGCCGCAACACGGCAGGGGGAAGATACGCAGTATTTT
- - TRBJ1-3 TRBV5-4 CASSLGAGRIGNTIYF TGTGCCAGCAGCTTGGGTGCAGGGAGGATTGGAAACACCATATATTTT
- TRBD2 TRBJ2-1 TRBV29-1 CSVPQRERYNEQFF TGCAGCGTCCCTCAGCGGGAGCGGTACAATGAGCAGTTCTTC
once TRBD2 TRBJ2-1 TRBV27 CASSFPAGGPYNEQFF TGTGCCAGCAGTTTCCCAGCGGGAGGGCCTTACAATGAGCAGTTCTTC
- - TRBJ2-5 TRBV28 CASSCSETGEGIRETQYF TGTGCCAGCAGTTGCTCCGAGACAGGGGAGGGAATACGAGAGACCCAGTACTTC
- TRBD2 TRBJ2-3 TRBV7-3 CASSLTSASTDTQYF TGTGCCAGCAGCCTAACTAGCGCTAGCACAGATACGCAGTATTTT
- - TRBJ1-1 TRBV27 CASSPGTGTHTEAFF TGTGCCAGCAGTCCAGGGACTGGGACCCACACTGAAGCTTTCTTT
- - TRBJ1-1 TRBV5-4 CASSPAGYTEAFF TGTGCCAGCAGCCCCGCGGGTTACACTGAAGCTTTCTTT
- - TRBJ2-1 TRBV2 CASRSDQIHEQFF TGTGCCAGCAGAAGCGACCAAATCCATGAGCAGTTCTTC
- TRBD2 TRBJ2-1 TRBV4-1 CASSQERGAGEQFF TGCGCCAGCAGCCAAGAGCGGGGGGCGGGGGAGCAGTTCTTC
- - TRBJ2-3 TRBV6-4 CASSEVAEGGTDTQYF TGTGCCAGCAGTGAGGTTGCGGAGGGGGGGACAGATACGCAGTATTTT
- TRBD1 TRBJ2-2 TRBV5-1 CASSSRGPTGELFF TGCGCCAGCAGCTCCAGGGGGCCCACCGGGGAGCTGTTTTTT
- - TRBJ2-3 TRBV9 CASSVVSTGDTQYF TGTGCCAGCAGCGTAGTTTCTACGGGTGATACGCAGTATTTT
- - TRBJ2-5 TRBV7-9 CASSSDYDRETQYF TGTGCCAGCAGCTCCGACTACGACCGGGAGACCCAGTACTTC
- TRBD2 TRBJ2-1 TRBV27 CASSLSRLAVNEQFF TGTGCCAGCAGTTTATCCCGACTAGCGGTCAATGAGCAGTTCTTC
- - TRBJ1-1 TRBV14 CASSQDIGGNTEAFF TGTGCCAGCAGCCAAGATATCGGAGGGAACACTGAAGCTTTCTTT
- TRBD1 TRBJ2-1 TRBV5-6 CASSLGQGLSERHENEQFF TGTGCCAGCAGCTTGGGACAGGGATTAAGCGAGCGACATGAAAATGAGCAGTTCTTC
few TRBD1 TRBJ2-7 TRBV29-1 CSVGTGDTYEQYF TGCAGCGTTGGGACAGGGGACACCTACGAGCAGTACTTC